The 3 T cell receptor beta chains below all came from one sample that was sequenced in a study of blood T cell repertoires in COVID-19. Sequenced by immunoSEQ multiplex PCR; TCRdb stores in-frame clones only, minus some. The sample consists of approximately 230,000 clones, around 88% of them appearing once. Sequenced input: peripheral blood. The receptors here all came from a man aged 80 or over with acute or convalescent COVID-19.

The chain couples TRBV14 to TRBJ2-1; D is possibly TRBD1 (6 bases). Germline assignment: CDR1 SGHDN and CDR2 FVKESK. Trimming left V 7 bases short and J 8 bases short, with 15 bases between. This CDR3 is 13 amino acids long. The CDR3 region is CASKGTPPHEQFF. The CDR3 nucleotides read TGTGCCAGCAAGGGGACACCCCCCCATGAGCAGTTCTTC. Full variable domain (missing parts from reference TRBV14 and TRBJ2-1): EAGVTQFPSHSVIEKGQTVTLRCDPISGHDNLYWYRRVMGKEIKFLLHFVKESKQDESGMPNNRFLAERTGGTYSTLKVQPAELEDSGVYFCASKGTPPHEQFFGPGTRLTVL.

J is TRBJ1-2 and V is TRBV18; D remains unclear. In germline, CDR1 is KGHSH, CDR2 LQKENI. The CDR3 consists of 17 residues. Deletions cut 2 bases from V and 0 bases from J, with 16 bases between. CDR3 nucleotide sequence: TGTGCCAGCTCACCATTTTCCGAGGGATCAGCTAACTATGGCTACACCTTC. The encoded protein is CASSPFSEGSANYGYTF.

This clone has just a few counts. The chain has TRBV3-1 (or the pseudogene TRBV3-2) and TRBJ2-1; TRBD2 matches 9 bases. J gave up 8 bases and V 3 bases, and 5 bases lay outside the gene matches. Germline CDR1 reads LGHDT; CDR2 reads YNNKEL (reference sequence). The CDR3 consists of 14 residues. CDR3 nucleotides: TGTGCCAGCAGCCAGTCTGGGACTAGCTATGAGCAGTTCTTC. This encodes CASSQSGTSYEQFF.